Described below is a single TCR beta chain sequence and its context. The V end was cut by 3 bases, the J end by 8 bases, with 13 bases between. Germline V gene lookup returns CDR1 MDHEN and CDR2 SYDVKM. The CDR3 covers 13 residues. This specimen comes from a study of blood T cell repertoires in COVID-19. Assay used: immunoSEQ multiplex PCR; TCRdb lists only in-frame clones, some missing. The sample yields about 45,000 clones, 60% to 80% seen once. The receptor was derived from a man in his 70s with acute or convalescent COVID-19. The sample taken for sequencing was peripheral blood. V gene TRBV28 combines with J gene TRBJ1-2; D is uncertain. The CDR3 region has the DNA TGTGCCAGCAGTTTGACCACGTTGGAGGGCTACACCTTC. It yields the protein CASSLTTLEGYTF.